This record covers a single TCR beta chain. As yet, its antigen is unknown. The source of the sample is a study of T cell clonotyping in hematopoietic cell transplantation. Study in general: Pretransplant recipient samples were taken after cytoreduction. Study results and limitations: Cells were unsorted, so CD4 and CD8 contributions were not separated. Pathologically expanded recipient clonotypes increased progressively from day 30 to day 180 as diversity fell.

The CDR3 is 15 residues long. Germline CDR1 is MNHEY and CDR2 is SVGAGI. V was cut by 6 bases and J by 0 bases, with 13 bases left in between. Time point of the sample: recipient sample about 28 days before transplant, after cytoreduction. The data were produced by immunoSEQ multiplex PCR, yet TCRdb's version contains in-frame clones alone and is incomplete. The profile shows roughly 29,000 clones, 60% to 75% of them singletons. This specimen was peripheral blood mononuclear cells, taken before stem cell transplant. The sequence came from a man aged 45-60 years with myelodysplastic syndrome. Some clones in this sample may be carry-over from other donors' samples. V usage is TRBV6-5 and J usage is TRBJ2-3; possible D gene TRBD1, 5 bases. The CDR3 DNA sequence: TGTGCCAGCAGCCGACAGTTGACTAGCACAGATACGCAGTATTTT. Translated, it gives CASSRQLTSTDTQYF.